These T cell receptor beta chains were read from a single sample in a study of blood T cell repertoires in COVID-19. Produced via immunoSEQ multiplex PCR; TCRdb's table is partial and in-frame only. The table shows about 230,000 clones, with under 90% occurring only once. Sequenced sample: peripheral blood. These receptors were collected from a man in his fifties or sixties with COVID-19, enrolled during active disease. Both conserved end residues are part of each CDR3. A D gene is named only where the DNA matches it firmly. The size field is filled for only some rows; it gives once, few, many or a size class.

TRBV4-1,TRBJ1-2,once,-,TGCGCCAGCAGCCAAGATGGTAACTACGGACAAACGGGCTACACCTTC,CASSQDGNYGQTGYTF
TRBV28,TRBJ1-5,-,-,TGTGCCAGCAGCCTGGAGTATGACAATCAGCCCCAGCATTTT,CASSLEYDNQPQHF
TRBV11-2,TRBJ1-5,once,-,TGTGCCAGCAGCACGGACTTTAGCAATCAGCCCCAGCATTTT,CASSTDFSNQPQHF
TRBV6-1,TRBJ2-6,-,TRBD2,TGTGCCAGCAGAGAAGCGGGAAGGGGTTCCGGGGCCAACGTCCTGACTTTC,CASREAGRGSGANVLTF
TRBV5-1,TRBJ1-1,-,TRBD1,TGCGCCAGCCGATCCGGACAGGGTTCGTCCTTGGGCACTGAAGCTTTCTTT,CASRSGQGSSLGTEAFF
TRBV5-6,TRBJ1-2,-,-,TGTGCCAGCAGCCCAGGGTCCAACTATGGCTACACCTTC,CASSPGSNYGYTF
TRBV5-1,TRBJ2-5,-,-,TGCGCCAGCAGCTTGGGGGCCGGGACAAACTCGCAAGAGACCCAGTACTTC,CASSLGAGTNSQETQYF
TRBV4-2,TRBJ1-2,-,TRBD1,TGTGCCAGCAGCCAAGATCGGTCAGGGGGCGGTGGCTACACCTTC,CASSQDRSGGGGYTF
TRBV4-1,TRBJ2-3,-,-,TGCGCCAGCAGCCAAGATAGGGAGTTTACAGATACGCAGTATTTT,CASSQDREFTDTQYF
TRBV5-1,TRBJ2-7,-,TRBD2,TGCGCCAGCAGGTCTTCGGCAGCGGGGAAAGAGCAGTACTTC,CASRSSAAGKEQYF
TRBV2,TRBJ2-3,-,TRBD2,TGTGCCAGCAGTGAAGCCCCAGTAGCGGGATTGACAGATACGCAGTATTTT,CASSEAPVAGLTDTQYF
TRBV24-1,TRBJ2-1,-,TRBD2,TGTGCCACCAGTGATTTAGCGGGGGGGCAAATTGAGCAGTTCTTC,CATSDLAGGQIEQFF
TRBV30,TRBJ2-7,-,TRBD1,TGTGCCTGGAGGGACAGGGTAGCGACCTACGAGCAGTACTTC,CAWRDRVATYEQYF
TRBV19,TRBJ2-1,-,-,TGTGCCAGTAGTATAAATCAGGCCCCCTACAATGAGCAGTTCTTC,CASSINQAPYNEQFF
TRBV28,TRBJ1-1,-,TRBD1,TGTGCCAGCAGACAAGACCGGGACAGGGGGTCTTTCTTT,CASRQDRDRGSFF
TRBV24-1,TRBJ2-7,-,-,TGTGCCACCAGTGATGGGAGTTACGAGCAGTACTTC,CATSDGSYEQYF
TRBV2,TRBJ2-5,-,TRBD1,TGTGCCAGCAGTGAAGCGCTTCCGGGACAGGGGGTCCAAGAGACCCAGTACTTC,CASSEALPGQGVQETQYF